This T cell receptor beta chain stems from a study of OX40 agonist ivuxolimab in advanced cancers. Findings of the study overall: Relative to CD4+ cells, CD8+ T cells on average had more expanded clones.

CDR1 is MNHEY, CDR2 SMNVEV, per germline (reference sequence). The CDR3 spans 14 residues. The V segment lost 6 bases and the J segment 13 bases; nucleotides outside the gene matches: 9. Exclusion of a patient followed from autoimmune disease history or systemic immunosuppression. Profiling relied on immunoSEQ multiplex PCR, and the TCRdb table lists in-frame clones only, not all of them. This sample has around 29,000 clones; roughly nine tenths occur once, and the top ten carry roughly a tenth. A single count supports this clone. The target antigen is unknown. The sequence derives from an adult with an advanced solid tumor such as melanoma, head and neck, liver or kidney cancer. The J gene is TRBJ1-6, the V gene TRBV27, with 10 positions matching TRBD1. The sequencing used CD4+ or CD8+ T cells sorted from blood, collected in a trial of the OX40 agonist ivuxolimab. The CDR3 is CASSQTGTGVPLHF. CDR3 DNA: TGTGCCAGCAGCCAGACCGGGACAGGGGTTCCCCTCCACTTT.